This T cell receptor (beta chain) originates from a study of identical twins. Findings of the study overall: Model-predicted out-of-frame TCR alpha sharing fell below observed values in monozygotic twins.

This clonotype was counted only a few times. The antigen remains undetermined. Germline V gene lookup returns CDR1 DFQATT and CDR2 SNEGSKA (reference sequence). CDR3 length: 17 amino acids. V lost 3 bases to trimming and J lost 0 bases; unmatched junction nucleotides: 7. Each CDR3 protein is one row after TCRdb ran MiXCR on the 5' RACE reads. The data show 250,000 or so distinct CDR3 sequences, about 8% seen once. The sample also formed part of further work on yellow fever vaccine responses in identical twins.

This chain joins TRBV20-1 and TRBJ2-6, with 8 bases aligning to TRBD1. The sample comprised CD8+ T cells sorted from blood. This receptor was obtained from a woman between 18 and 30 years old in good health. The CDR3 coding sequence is TGCAGTGCTAGGACAGGGGATACAGCCTCTGGGGCCAACGTCCTGACTTTC. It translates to CSARTGDTASGANVLTF.